The TCR beta chain under discussion was sequenced for a study of T-cell memory formation after mild COVID-19. For the study at large: The TCR clusters were mostly specific to one donor.

Looked up from germline, CDR1 is SGHRS and CDR2 is YFSETQ. This CDR3 is built from 21 residues. V lost 4 bases, J lost 0 bases, and 28 bases lay in between. Constant-segment primers were used for 5'RACE, and the resulting TCR alpha and TCR beta cDNA libraries carried sample barcodes and UMIs. TCRdb ran MiXCR on the 5' RACE reads and lists one entry per CDR3 protein. The sample yields around 50,000 distinct CDR3 sequences, around 12% seen once. This clonotype appeared many times. Its target is not known. Points from the study as a whole: Prior to infection, memory already included some responding clones, suggesting cross-reactive memory joined. Contracting CD4+ clones lay largely in CM and EM, with CD8+ ones residing in EMRA.

The receptor was isolated from a man younger than 35 who had mild COVID-19 (a few samples of this study predate the infection). Cell type and time point are not known. Sample: PBMCs or a T cell subset sorted from them (not recorded which). The rearrangement joins TRBV5-1 to TRBJ1-4; possible D gene TRBD1, 6 bases. Written as DNA, the CDR3 is TGCGCCAGCAGCCCCGGGCGGAGGGGGGCCCTAGCCAACGCAACTAATGAAAAACTGTTTTTT. Translating gives CASSPGRRGALANATNEKLFF.